The 12 T cell receptor beta chains reported below all come from one sample, sequenced in a study of cytomegalovirus exposure and HLA in healthy donors. Amplification used 60 Vbeta primers and 13 Jbeta primers. Sequenced by immunoSEQ multiplex PCR; TCRdb stores in-frame clones only, minus some. The sample holds about 130,000 clones, about 80% seen once. Sequenced: PBMCs. These receptors came from a man aged 35 to 55 in good health and CMV-seronegative.

This rearrangement joins TRBV11-2 to TRBJ1-4, with D tentatively TRBD1 (5 bases). The V and J ends lost 5 bases and 7 bases respectively, with 17 bases between them. Germline lookup yields CDR1 SGHAT and CDR2 FQNNGV. The CDR3 is made up of 15 amino acids. Here the CDR3 reads CASSPFAGQAEKLFF. The CDR3 nucleotides are TGTGCCAGCAGCCCTTTTGCGGGGCAGGCTGAAAAACTGTTTTTT. The whole variable domain, filled in from reference TRBV11-2 and TRBJ1-4, reads EAGVAQSPRYKIIEKRQSVAFWCNPISGHATLYWYQQILGQGPKLLIQFQNNGVVDDSQLPKDRFSAERLKGVDSTLKIQPAKLEDSAVYLCASSPFAGQAEKLFFGSGTQLSVL.

This chain joins TRBV6-5 and TRBJ1-2; 8 nucleotides agree with TRBD1. This CDR3 has 15 amino acids. Germline CDR1 reads MNHEY; CDR2 reads SVGAGI. Unmatched junction bases numbered 4, after V lost 4 bases and J lost 0 bases. In DNA form, the CDR3 reads TGTGCCAGCAGTTGGGACAGGCAATCTAACTATGGCTACACCTTC. The encoded protein is CASSWDRQSNYGYTF.

The chain combines TRBV23-1 with TRBJ2-5; 9 bases fit TRBD1. TRBV23-1 is identified as an open reading frame with a role that is uncertain. The CDR3 has 21 amino acids. V lost 0 bases and J lost 2; bases outside the gene matches: 19. The CDR3 spells CASSQSVVRPRDRVRQETQYF. CDR3 nucleotide sequence: TGCGCCAGCAGTCAATCGGTCGTTCGGCCCAGGGACAGGGTCCGACAAGAGACCCAGTACTTC.

The gene calls are TRBV15 and TRBJ2-5, with D uncertain. V lost 3 bases and J lost 2, with 13 bases in between. CDR1 is LNHNV, CDR2 YYDKDF, per germline (reference sequence). The CDR3 totals 15 residues. In nucleotides, the CDR3 is TGTGCCACCAGCAGCTTTACAGCACCTCAAGAGACCCAGTACTTC. Encoded protein: CATSSFTAPQETQYF.

V is TRBV9 and J is TRBJ1-2; 8 bases are a match to TRBD1. The germline gives CDR1 SGDLS, CDR2 YYNGEE. The CDR3 runs to 17 residues. Trimming at V came to 3 bases and at J to 4 bases, leaving 14 bases not matched to a gene. Here the CDR3 DNA reads TGTGCCAGCAGCGGCGACAGGGGAACTAGGGGTCCCTATGGCTACACCTTC. Translation: CASSGDRGTRGPYGYTF.

The rearrangement uses TRBV7-9 and TRBJ2-7; 8 bases align to TRBD1. The V gene's germline CDR1 is SEHNR and CDR2 FQNEAQ (reference sequence). J lost 3 bases, V lost 3 bases, and 7 bases had no gene match. The CDR3 loop spans 15 amino acids. The CDR3, as DNA: TGTGCCAGCAGCTTGGACAGGGAAAGGGACTACGAGCAGTACTTC. This sequence encodes CASSLDRERDYEQYF.

V is TRBV7-9 and J is TRBJ1-1; D is perhaps TRBD1 (6 bases). Germline V gives CDR1 SEHNR, CDR2 FQNEAQ (reference sequence). V was pared by 1 base and J by 5 bases, with 11 bases between. CDR3 length: 14 amino acids. The CDR3: CASSLVGGWTEAFF. CDR3 DNA: TGTGCCAGCAGCTTAGTAGGGGGTTGGACTGAAGCTTTCTTT.

The chain carries TRBV5-5 and TRBJ1-1, with D unresolved. Trimming cost V 0 bases and J 3 bases, with 6 bases left between them. CDR3 length: 13 amino acids. CDR1 is SGHKS and CDR2 is YYEKEE in the germline V gene (reference sequence). Written as DNA, the CDR3 is TGTGCCAGCAGCTTGGAGAGGTACACTGAAGCTTTCTTT. It codes for CASSLERYTEAFF.

This clone came up once. J is TRBJ1-2 and V is TRBV15; D gene uncertain. There are 13 residues in the CDR3. CDR1 is LNHNV and CDR2 is YYDKDF in the germline V gene (reference sequence). V lost 4 bases and J 9 bases, leaving 15 bases between the germline ends. Written as DNA, the CDR3 is TGTGCCACCAGCAAGGAGAACTTAAACAGCTACACCTTC. Its translation: CATSKENLNSYTF.

J is TRBJ2-5 and V is TRBV29-1, with TRBD2 identical over 7 bases. CDR3 length: 14 amino acids. The V and J ends lost 6 bases and 5 bases, in that order; junction bases with no gene match: 12. Looked up from germline, CDR1 is SQVTM and CDR2 is ANQGSEA. The CDR3 sequence is CSVRGVGFWETQYF. As DNA, the CDR3 is TGCAGCGTCCGGGGGGTGGGGTTTTGGGAGACCCAGTACTTC.

The table lists this clone with a few counts. The chain employs TRBV2 and TRBJ1-1; D not resolved. The germline CDR1 and CDR2 sequences are SNHLY and FYNNEI. V lost 9 bases to trimming and J lost 4 bases, with 9 bases between them. The length of the CDR3 is 11 residues. The CDR3 coding sequence is TGTGCCAGAACAAAAAGCACTGAAGCTTTCTTT. Translated, it gives CARTKSTEAFF.

CDR3 nucleotides: TGTGCCAGCAGTTTAAACAGCCCTTACGAGCAGTACTTC. This encodes CASSLNSPYEQYF. V usage is TRBV28 and J usage is TRBJ2-7, with D uncertain. Germline lookup yields CDR1 MDHEN and CDR2 SYDVKM. With 2 bases removed from V and 4 bases from J, the gap between germline ends came to 9 bases. CDR3 size: 13 residues.